Below are 3 T cell receptor beta chains sequenced from a single sample in a study of blood T cell repertoires in COVID-19. TCRdb's table, derived via immunoSEQ multiplex PCR, lists solely in-frame clones and lacks some. In the table there are roughly 150,000 clones, roughly 87% of which are singletons. Sequenced material: peripheral blood. These receptors were collected from a human donor in a cohort sampled during active COVID-19.

This rearrangement joins TRBV5-6 to TRBJ1-5; the D gene is possibly TRBD1 (5 bases). Trimming cost V 0 bases and J 2 bases, with 12 bases left between them. Germline lookup yields CDR1 SGHDT and CDR2 YYEEEE. This CDR3 spans 16 amino acids. CDR3 protein: CASSLGPGEGNQPQHF. CDR3 DNA sequence: TGTGCCAGCAGCTTGGGGCCGGGGGAAGGCAATCAGCCCCAGCATTTT.

The V call is TRBV7-2, the J call TRBJ1-2; no firm D call. CDR1 and CDR2 from the germline V gene are SGHTA and FQGNSA. The CDR3 is 15 amino acids. The ends were cut back, 5 bases at V and 4 bases at J, with 17 bases in the middle. CDR3 sequence: CASSPSPGSPYGYTF. The CDR3 bases are TGTGCCAGCAGCCCCTCACCGGGGTCCCCCTATGGCTACACCTTC.

In nucleotides, the CDR3 is TGCGCCAGCAGCTTGAGGACAGGGCCCTACGAGCAGTACTTC. This codes for CASSLRTGPYEQYF. The V call is TRBV5-1, the J call TRBJ2-7; 8 nucleotides align to TRBD1. The CDR3 is 14 amino acids. V lost 1 base to trimming and J lost 2 bases; unmatched junction nucleotides: 2. Germline CDR1 and CDR2: SGHRS and YFSETQ.